This TCR beta chain originates from a study of T cell repertoires in cytomegalovirus infection. Study-wide background: Public TCR beta signatures indicated both CMV infection and matching HLA type.

TCRdb re-analysed the reads in MiXCR, keeping a single row per CDR3 protein. The sample holds some 700,000 distinct CDR3 sequences, about 40% seen once. The sample holds a few counts of this clonotype. Its target is unknown. After removal of 6 bases from V and 1 base from J, the junction contained 7 bases not matched to a gene. Germline V gene lookup returns CDR1 SQVTM and CDR2 ANQGSEA. This CDR3 region has 14 residues. Whole-study results and caveats: Summed frequency of shared TCR beta families picked out CMV carriers who also had the relevant HLA.

The chain combines TRBV29-1 with TRBJ2-7; 9 bases are a match to TRBD2. The specimen was PBMCs. The sequence derives from a human donor in good health (CMV status not recorded). Some clones in this sample may be carry-over from other donors' samples. CDR3 residues: CSVLLAGESYEQYF. The CDR3 bases are TGCAGCGTCCTGTTAGCGGGGGAGTCCTACGAGCAGTACTTC.